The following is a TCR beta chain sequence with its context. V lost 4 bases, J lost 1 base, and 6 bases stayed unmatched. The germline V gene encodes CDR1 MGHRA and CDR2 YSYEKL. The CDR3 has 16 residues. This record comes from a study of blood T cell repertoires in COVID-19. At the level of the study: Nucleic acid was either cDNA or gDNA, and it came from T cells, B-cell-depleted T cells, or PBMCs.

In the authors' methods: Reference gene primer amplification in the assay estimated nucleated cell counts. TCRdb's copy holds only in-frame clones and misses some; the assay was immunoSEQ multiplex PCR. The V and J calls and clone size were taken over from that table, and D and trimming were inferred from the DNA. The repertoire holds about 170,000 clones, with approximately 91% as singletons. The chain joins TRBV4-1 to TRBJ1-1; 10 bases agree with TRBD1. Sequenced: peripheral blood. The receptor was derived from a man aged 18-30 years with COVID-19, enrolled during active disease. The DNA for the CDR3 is TGCGCCAGCAGCCCCCAGACAGGGGGCGGGAACACTGAAGCTTTCTTT. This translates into CASSPQTGGGNTEAFF.